These T cell receptor beta chains were read from a single sample in a study of molecular identifiers for immune sequencing clone quantification. TCRdb reprocessed the PCR reads via MiXCR and lists one record per CDR3 protein. The profile shows a few hundred thousand distinct CDR3 sequences, roughly 26% of them singletons. The material sequenced was naive CD8+ T cells from blood, with Jurkat cell RNA spiked in. These receptors were taken from a human donor in good health. Some libraries in this study had Jurkat cell RNA spiked in. Both conserved end residues are part of each CDR3. A D gene is named only where the DNA matches it firmly. Size is stated for part of the rows, as once, few or many counts, or as a class when the clone is expanded.

clone_size d_call j_call v_call cdr3_aa cdr3_nt
many NA TRBJ2-3 TRBV14 CASSQEDARDTQYF TGTGCCAGCAGCCAAGAGGACGCCCGGGATACGCAGTATTTT
NA NA TRBJ1-5 TRBV19 CASNDAGFPPFEPQHF TGTGCCAGTAATGATGCAGGGTTCCCCCCGTTCGAACCCCAGCATTTT
NA TRBD1 TRBJ1-4 TRBV6-5 CASSGYTGAGVKLFF TGTGCCAGCAGTGGGTACACAGGGGCGGGTGTAAAACTGTTTTTT
NA NA TRBJ2-3 TRBV25-1 CASSEYGRREALDTQYF TGTGCCAGCAGTGAATATGGCCGGAGGGAGGCATTAGATACGCAGTATTTT
NA TRBD2 TRBJ2-3 TRBV20-1 CSAGLAGSLRADTQYF TGCAGTGCCGGGCTAGCGGGGTCGTTAAGGGCAGATACGCAGTATTTT
NA NA TRBJ2-1 TRBV4-2 CASSHPLVESSYNAQFF TGTGCCAGCAGCCATCCCCTTGTAGAGAGCTCCTACAATGCGCAGTTCTTC
many NA TRBJ2-5 TRBV29-1 CSVDGRGPGETQYF TGCAGCGTTGACGGGAGAGGCCCCGGGGAGACCCAGTACTTC
few NA TRBJ2-2 TRBV6-2/TRBV6-3 CASSYSMTVTNTGELFF TGTGCCAGCAGTTACTCTATGACAGTGACGAACACCGGGGAGCTGTTTTTT
NA TRBD2 TRBJ2-5 TRBV30 CAWTPAGGHETQYF TGTGCCTGGACCCCGGCGGGAGGGCATGAGACCCAGTACTTC
NA TRBD1 TRBJ1-5 TRBV20-1 CSARTGGGLPQHF TGCAGTGCTCGCACAGGGGGAGGGCTGCCCCAGCATTTT
many NA TRBJ1-1 TRBV11-2 CASSSLQGMNTEAFF TGTGCCAGCAGCTCCTTACAGGGAATGAACACTGAAGCTTTCTTT
many TRBD2 TRBJ2-3 TRBV20-1 CSARGQRGVADTQYF TGCAGTGCTAGAGGGCAACGGGGGGTTGCAGATACGCAGTATTTT
NA TRBD1 TRBJ1-4 TRBV7-9 CASSIRQGAYEKLFF TGTGCCAGCAGCATACGACAGGGGGCCTATGAAAAACTGTTTTTT
NA NA TRBJ2-5 TRBV12-3/TRBV12-4 CASRGTGETQYF TGTGCCAGCAGAGGAACGGGAGAGACCCAGTACTTC
many NA TRBJ2-7 TRBV19 CASSMAAGAYEQYF TGTGCCAGTAGCATGGCCGCCGGGGCCTACGAGCAGTACTTC
many TRBD1 TRBJ2-7 TRBV27 CASSLSIQGASYEQYF TGTGCCAGCAGTTTATCGATACAGGGGGCTTCCTACGAGCAGTACTTC
many TRBD1 TRBJ1-1 TRBV2 CASRSSTGQVVNTEAFF TGTGCCAGCAGATCTTCTACCGGACAGGTTGTGAACACTGAAGCTTTCTTT
many TRBD1 TRBJ2-7 TRBV5-4 CASSSGQSSYEQYF TGTGCCAGCAGCTCGGGACAGAGTTCCTACGAGCAGTACTTC
NA NA TRBJ2-7 TRBV6-1 CASSEVGSSYEQYF TGTGCCAGCAGTGAAGTAGGATCGTCCTACGAGCAGTACTTC
few NA TRBJ2-1 TRBV7-6 CASSLPGTIYNEQFF TGTGCCAGCAGCTTACCGGGGACAATCTACAATGAGCAGTTCTTC
few NA TRBJ1-1 TRBV9 CASSGGQERGTEAFF TGTGCCAGCAGTGGGGGACAAGAGAGGGGCACTGAAGCTTTCTTT
NA TRBD2 TRBJ2-3 TRBV11-2 CASSYFRLAGPDTQYF TGTGCCAGCAGCTACTTCCGGCTAGCGGGACCAGATACGCAGTATTTT
NA NA TRBJ2-2 TRBV19 CASSILASNTGELFF TGTGCCAGTAGTATCCTAGCGAGCAACACCGGGGAGCTGTTTTTT
few NA TRBJ2-7 TRBV27 CATRSLYEQYF TGTGCCACCCGTAGTCTCTACGAGCAGTACTTC
NA TRBD2 TRBJ2-3 TRBV6-2/TRBV6-3 CASSKFGLAADTQYF TGTGCCAGCAGTAAATTCGGACTAGCAGCAGATACGCAGTATTTT
NA NA TRBJ2-7 TRBV14 CASSQGGGLSGEQYF TGTGCCAGCAGCCAAGGTGGGGGCCTATCAGGCGAGCAGTACTTC
NA NA TRBJ1-5 TRBV20-1 CSAVSSQDSNQPQHF TGCAGTGCTGTTTCAAGTCAAGATAGCAATCAGCCCCAGCATTTT
many NA TRBJ2-3 TRBV7-6 CASSPPRPTVGTDTQYF TGTGCCAGCAGCCCCCCAAGACCGACAGTAGGCACAGATACGCAGTATTTT
NA NA TRBJ2-2 TRBV19 CASTPGNGEPFF TGTGCCAGTACCCCAGGCAACGGGGAGCCGTTTTTT
few NA TRBJ1-5 TRBV10-3 CAISRGFESNQPQHF TGTGCCATCAGTAGGGGGTTTGAGAGCAATCAGCCCCAGCATTTT
few NA TRBJ2-1 TRBV11-3 CASGRRGWNEQFF TGTGCCAGTGGACGAAGGGGGTGGAATGAGCAGTTCTTC
few NA TRBJ2-7 TRBV30 CAWGTRDTQENEQYF TGTGCCTGGGGCACCCGGGACACCCAGGAGAACGAGCAGTACTTC
once TRBD2 TRBJ2-3 TRBV7-9 CASSSLGGWESTDTQYF TGTGCCAGCAGCTCCCTCGGGGGGTGGGAAAGCACAGATACGCAGTATTTT
few NA TRBJ1-3 TRBV7-9 CASRPPQAGNTIYF TGTGCCAGCAGACCCCCGCAGGCTGGAAACACCATATATTTT
few NA TRBJ2-7 TRBV6-5 CASSYSRAVEQYF TGTGCCAGCAGTTACAGCCGGGCTGTGGAGCAGTACTTC
NA NA TRBJ2-6 TRBV27 CASSLAVVIGESGANVLTF TGTGCCAGCAGTTTAGCGGTTGTAATTGGTGAGTCTGGGGCCAACGTCCTGACTTTC
many NA TRBJ2-5 TRBV7-9 CASSRQYQETQYF TGTGCCAGCAGCCGACAGTACCAAGAGACCCAGTACTTC
few NA TRBJ1-2 TRBV14 CAGRPDGNYGYTF TGTGCCGGCAGGCCCGACGGTAACTATGGCTACACCTTC